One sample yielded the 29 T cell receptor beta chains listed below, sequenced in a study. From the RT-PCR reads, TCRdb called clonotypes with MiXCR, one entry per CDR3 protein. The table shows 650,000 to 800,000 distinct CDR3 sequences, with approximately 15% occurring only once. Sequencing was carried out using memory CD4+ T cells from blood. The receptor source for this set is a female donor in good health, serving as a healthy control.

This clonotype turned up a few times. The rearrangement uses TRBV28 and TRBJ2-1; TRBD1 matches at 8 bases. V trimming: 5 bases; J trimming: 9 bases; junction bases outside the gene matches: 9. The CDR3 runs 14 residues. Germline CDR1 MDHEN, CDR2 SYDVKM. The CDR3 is CASSPRLQGVEQFF. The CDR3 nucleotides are TGTGCCAGCAGTCCCCGCTTACAGGGGGTTGAGCAGTTCTTC.

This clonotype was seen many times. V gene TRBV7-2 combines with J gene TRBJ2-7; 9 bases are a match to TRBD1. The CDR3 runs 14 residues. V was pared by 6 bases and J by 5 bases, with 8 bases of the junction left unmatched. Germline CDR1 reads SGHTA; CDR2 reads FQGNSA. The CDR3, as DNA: TGTGCCAGCAGGACAGGGACAGGGATCCACGAGCAGTACTTC. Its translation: CASRTGTGIHEQYF.

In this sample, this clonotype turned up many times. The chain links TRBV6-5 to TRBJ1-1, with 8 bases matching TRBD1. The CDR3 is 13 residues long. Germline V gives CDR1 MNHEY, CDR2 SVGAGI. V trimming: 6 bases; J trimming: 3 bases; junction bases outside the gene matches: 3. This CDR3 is CASRDRVDTEAFF. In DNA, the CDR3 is TGTGCCAGCAGGGACAGGGTAGACACTGAAGCTTTCTTT.

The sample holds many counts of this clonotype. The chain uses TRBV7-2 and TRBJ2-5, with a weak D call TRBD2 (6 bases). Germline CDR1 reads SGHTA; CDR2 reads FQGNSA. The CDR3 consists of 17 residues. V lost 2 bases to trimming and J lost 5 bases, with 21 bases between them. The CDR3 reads CASSLSAGMGTSETQYF. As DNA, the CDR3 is TGTGCCAGCAGCTTATCGGCGGGGATGGGGACTTCGGAGACCCAGTACTTC. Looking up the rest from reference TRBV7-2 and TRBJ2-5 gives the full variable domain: GAGVSQSPSNKVTEKGKDVELRCDPISGHTALYWYRQSLGQGLEFLIYFQGNSAPDKSGLPSDRFSAERTGGSVSTLTIQRTQQEDSAVYLCASSLSAGMGTSETQYFGPGTRLLVL.

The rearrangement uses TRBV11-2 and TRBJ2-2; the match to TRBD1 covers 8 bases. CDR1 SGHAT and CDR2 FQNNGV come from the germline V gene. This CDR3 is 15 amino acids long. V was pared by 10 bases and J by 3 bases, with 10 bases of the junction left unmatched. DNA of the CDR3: TGTGCCACTCGCCGCAGGGGGCAGGACACCGGGGAGCTGTTTTTT. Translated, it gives CATRRRGQDTGELFF.

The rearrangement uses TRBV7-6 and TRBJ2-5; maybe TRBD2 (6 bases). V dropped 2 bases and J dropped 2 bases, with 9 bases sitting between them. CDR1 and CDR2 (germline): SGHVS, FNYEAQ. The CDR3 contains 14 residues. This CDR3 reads CASSLKAGQETQYF. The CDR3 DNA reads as TGTGCCAGCAGCTTAAAGGCGGGGCAAGAGACCCAGTACTTC. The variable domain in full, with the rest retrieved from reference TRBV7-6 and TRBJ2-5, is GAGVSQSPRYKVTKRGQDVALRCDPISGHVSLYWYRQALGQGPEFLTYFNYEAQQDKSGLPNDRFSAERPEGSISTLTIQRTEQRDSAMYRCASSLKAGQETQYFGPGTRLLVL.

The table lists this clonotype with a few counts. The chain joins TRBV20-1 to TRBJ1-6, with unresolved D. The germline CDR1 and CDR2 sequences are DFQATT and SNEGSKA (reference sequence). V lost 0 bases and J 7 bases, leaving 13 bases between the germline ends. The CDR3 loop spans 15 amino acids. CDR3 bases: TGCAGTGCTAGAGAGACCGGACTGCCCAATTCACCCCTCCACTTT. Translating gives CSARETGLPNSPLHF.

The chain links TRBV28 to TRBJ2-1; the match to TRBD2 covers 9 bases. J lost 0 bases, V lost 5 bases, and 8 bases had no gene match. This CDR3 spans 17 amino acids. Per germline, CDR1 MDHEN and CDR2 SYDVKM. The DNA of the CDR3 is TGTGCCAGCAGTCTGACTAGCGGTCCGAGCTCCTACAATGAGCAGTTCTTC. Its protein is CASSLTSGPSSYNEQFF.

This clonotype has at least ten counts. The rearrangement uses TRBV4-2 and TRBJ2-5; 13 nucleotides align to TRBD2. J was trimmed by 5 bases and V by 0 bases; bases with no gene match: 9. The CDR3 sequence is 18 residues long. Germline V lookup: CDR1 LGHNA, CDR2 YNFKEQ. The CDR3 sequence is CASSQDLLAGGPGETQYF. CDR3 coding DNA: TGTGCCAGCAGCCAAGATCTACTAGCGGGAGGGCCAGGGGAGACCCAGTACTTC.

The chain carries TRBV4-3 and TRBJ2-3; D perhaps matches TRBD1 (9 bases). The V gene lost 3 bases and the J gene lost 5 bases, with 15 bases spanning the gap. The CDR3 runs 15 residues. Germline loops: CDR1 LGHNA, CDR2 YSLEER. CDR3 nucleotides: TGCGCCAGCAGCCAGGTAGCGGGACAGGGAGATACGCAGTATTTT. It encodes CASSQVAGQGDTQYF.

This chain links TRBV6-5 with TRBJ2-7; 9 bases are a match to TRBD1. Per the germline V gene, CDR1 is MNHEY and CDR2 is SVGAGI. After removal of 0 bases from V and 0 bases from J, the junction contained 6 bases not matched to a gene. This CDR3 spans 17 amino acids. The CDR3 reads CASSYSGTGIFSYEQYF. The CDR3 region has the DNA TGTGCCAGCAGTTACTCCGGGACAGGGATTTTCTCCTACGAGCAGTACTTC.

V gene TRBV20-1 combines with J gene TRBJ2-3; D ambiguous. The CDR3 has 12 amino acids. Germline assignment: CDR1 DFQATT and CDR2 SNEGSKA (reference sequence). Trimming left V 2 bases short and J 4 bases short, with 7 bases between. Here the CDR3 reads CSARFQPDTQYF. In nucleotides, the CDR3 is TGCAGTGCTAGATTCCAGCCAGATACGCAGTATTTT.

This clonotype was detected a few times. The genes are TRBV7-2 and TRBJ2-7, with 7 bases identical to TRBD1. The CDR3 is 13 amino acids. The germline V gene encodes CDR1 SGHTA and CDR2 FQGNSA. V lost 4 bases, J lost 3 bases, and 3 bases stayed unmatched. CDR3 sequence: CASSYYRGYEQYF. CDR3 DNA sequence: TGTGCCAGCAGCTACTACAGGGGCTACGAGCAGTACTTC.

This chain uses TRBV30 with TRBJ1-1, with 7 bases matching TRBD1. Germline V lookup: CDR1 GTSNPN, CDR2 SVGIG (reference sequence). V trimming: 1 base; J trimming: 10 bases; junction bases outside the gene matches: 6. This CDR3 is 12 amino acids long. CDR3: CAWSGSGTVAFF. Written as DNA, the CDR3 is TGTGCCTGGAGTGGCAGTGGGACAGTAGCTTTCTTT. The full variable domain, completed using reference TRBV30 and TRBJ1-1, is SQTIHQWPATLVQPVGSPLSLECTVEGTSNPNLYWYRQAAGRGLQLLFYSVGIGQISSEVPQNLSASRPQDRQFILSSKKLLLSDSGFYLCAWSGSGTVAFFGQGTRLTVV.

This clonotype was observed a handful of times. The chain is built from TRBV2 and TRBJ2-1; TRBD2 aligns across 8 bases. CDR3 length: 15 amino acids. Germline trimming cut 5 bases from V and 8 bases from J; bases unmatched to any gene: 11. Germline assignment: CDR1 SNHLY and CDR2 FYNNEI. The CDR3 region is CASSPTAGDSHEQFF. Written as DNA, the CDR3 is TGTGCCAGCAGTCCAACAGCGGGAGACTCCCATGAGCAGTTCTTC.

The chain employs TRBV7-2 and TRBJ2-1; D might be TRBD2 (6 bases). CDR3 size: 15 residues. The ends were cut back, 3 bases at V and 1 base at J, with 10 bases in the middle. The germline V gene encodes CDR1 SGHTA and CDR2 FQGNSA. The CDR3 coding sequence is TGTGCCAGCAGCTTCACCGGGAGTTCCTACAATGAGCAGTTCTTC. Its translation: CASSFTGSSYNEQFF.

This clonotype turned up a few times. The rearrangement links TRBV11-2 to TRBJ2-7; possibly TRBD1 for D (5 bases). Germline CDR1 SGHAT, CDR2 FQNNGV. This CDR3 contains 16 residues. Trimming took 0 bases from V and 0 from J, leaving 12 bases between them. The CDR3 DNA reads TGTGCCAGCAGCTTAGATACAGGCCTGAGCTCCTACGAGCAGTACTTC. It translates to CASSLDTGLSSYEQYF.

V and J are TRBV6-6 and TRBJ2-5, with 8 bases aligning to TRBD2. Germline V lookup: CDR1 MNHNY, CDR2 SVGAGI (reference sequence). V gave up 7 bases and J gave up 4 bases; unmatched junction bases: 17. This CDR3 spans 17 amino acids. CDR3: CASTHKIAGGRRETQYF. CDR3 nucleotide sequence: TGTGCCAGCACCCACAAAATCGCGGGAGGCCGACGAGAGACCCAGTACTTC.

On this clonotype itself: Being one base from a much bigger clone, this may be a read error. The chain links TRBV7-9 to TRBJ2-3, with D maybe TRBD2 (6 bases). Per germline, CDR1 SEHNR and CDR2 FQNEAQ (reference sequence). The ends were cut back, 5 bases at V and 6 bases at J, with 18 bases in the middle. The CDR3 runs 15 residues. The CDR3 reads CASSATSRRRDTQYF. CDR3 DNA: TGTGCCAGCAGCGCAACTAGCAGGCGACGTGATACGCAGTATTTT.

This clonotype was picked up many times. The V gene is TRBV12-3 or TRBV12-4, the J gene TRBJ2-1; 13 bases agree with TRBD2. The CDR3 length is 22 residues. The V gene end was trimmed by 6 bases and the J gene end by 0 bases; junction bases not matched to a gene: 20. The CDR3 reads CASSPPREGLAGSDSSYNEQFF. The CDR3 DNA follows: TGTGCCAGCAGCCCCCCCCGCGAGGGACTAGCGGGGTCCGATAGCTCCTACAATGAGCAGTTCTTC.

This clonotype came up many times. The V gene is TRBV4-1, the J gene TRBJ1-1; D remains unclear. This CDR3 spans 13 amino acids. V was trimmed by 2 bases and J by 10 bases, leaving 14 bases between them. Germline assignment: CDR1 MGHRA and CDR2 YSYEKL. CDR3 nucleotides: TGCGCCAGCAGCCAATTTAACGCGGAAGGAGCTTTCTTT. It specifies CASSQFNAEGAFF.

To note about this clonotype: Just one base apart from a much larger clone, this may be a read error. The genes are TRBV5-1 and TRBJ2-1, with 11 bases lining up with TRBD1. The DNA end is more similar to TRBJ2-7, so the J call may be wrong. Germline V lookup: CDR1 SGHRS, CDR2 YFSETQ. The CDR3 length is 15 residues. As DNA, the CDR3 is TGCGCCAGCAGCTCCGGGACAGGGGGGAACAATGAGCAGTACTTC. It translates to CASSSGTGGNNEQYF.

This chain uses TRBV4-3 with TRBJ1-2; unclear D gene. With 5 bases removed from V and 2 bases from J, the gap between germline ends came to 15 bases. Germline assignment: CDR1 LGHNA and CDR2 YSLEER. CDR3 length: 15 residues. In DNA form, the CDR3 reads TGCGCCAGCAGCAACTTAGCCCAGCTGAACTATGGCTACACCTTC. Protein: CASSNLAQLNYGYTF.

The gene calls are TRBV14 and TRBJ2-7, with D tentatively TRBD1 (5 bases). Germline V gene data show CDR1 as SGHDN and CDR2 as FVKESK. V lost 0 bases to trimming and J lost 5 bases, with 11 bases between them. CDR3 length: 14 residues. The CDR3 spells CASSQDLGVNEQYF. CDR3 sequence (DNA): TGTGCCAGCAGCCAAGATCTAGGGGTCAACGAGCAGTACTTC.

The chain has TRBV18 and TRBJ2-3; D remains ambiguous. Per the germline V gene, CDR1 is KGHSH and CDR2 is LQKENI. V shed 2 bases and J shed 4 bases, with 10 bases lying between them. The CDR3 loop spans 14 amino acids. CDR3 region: CASSPSTGSDTQYF. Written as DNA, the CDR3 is TGTGCCAGCTCACCAAGCACTGGGTCAGATACGCAGTATTTT.

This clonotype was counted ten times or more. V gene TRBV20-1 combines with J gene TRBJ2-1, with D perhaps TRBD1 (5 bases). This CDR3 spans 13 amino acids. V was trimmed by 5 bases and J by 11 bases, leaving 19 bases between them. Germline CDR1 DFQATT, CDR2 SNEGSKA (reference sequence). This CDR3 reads CSAGAGPASQQFF. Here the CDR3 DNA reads TGCAGTGCTGGGGCTGGACCTGCGAGCCAGCAGTTCTTC.

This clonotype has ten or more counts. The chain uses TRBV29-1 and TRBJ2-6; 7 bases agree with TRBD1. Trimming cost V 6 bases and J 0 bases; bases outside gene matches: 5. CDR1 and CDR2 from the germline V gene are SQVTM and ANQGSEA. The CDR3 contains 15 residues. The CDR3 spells CSVRQGSSGANVLTF. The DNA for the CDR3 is TGCAGCGTGAGACAGGGTAGCTCTGGGGCCAACGTCCTGACTTTC.

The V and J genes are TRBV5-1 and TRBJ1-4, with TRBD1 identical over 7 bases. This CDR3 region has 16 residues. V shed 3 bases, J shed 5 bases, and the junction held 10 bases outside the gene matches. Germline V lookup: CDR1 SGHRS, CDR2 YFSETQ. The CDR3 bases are TGCGCCAGCAGCTGGCTAGCGGGACAGTTAAATGAAAAACTGTTTTTT. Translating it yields CASSWLAGQLNEKLFF.

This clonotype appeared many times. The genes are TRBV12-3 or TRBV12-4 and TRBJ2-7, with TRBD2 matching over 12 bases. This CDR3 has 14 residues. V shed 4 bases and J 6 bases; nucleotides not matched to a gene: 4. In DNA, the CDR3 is TGTGCCAGCAGTTCTAGCGGGAGGGGACCCGAGCAGTACTTC. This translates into CASSSSGRGPEQYF.